Below are 23 T cell receptor beta chains sequenced from a single sample in a study of prognosis after radiotherapy for stage I lung cancer. Genomic DNA provided the template from which TCR beta CDR3 was amplified by two-round multiplex PCR. First-round PCR employed TRBV- and TRBJ-specific primers for each gene. Using its own MiXCR run on the multiplex PCR reads, TCRdb lists one record per CDR3 protein. The table shows around 31,000 distinct CDR3 sequences, with about 33% occurring only once. The input for sequencing was PBMCs, taken before or after stereotactic body radiation therapy (not recorded which). All receptors derive from a donor aged 50 or older with non-small cell lung cancer.

This rearrangement joins TRBV27 to TRBJ1-1; tentatively, D is TRBD1 (5 bases). The ends were cut back, 3 bases at V and 4 bases at J, with 15 bases in the middle. The CDR3 is made up of 15 amino acids. Germline V lookup: CDR1 MNHEY, CDR2 SMNVEV (reference sequence). The CDR3 coding sequence is TGTGCCAGCAGTTTTACGGGGACCCAAGGCACTGAAGCTTTCTTT. It codes for CASSFTGTQGTEAFF.

This rearrangement joins TRBV6-5 to TRBJ1-1; D might be TRBD1 (5 bases). Looked up from germline, CDR1 is MNHEY and CDR2 is SVGAGI. The CDR3 sequence is 13 residues long. Trimming left V 4 bases short and J 1 base short, with 7 bases between. The CDR3 protein is CASSSGTNTEAFF. The CDR3 bases are TGTGCCAGCAGTTCAGGGACGAACACTGAAGCTTTCTTT.

There are many counts of this clonotype. V usage is TRBV6-4 and J usage is TRBJ1-1, with a possible D match to TRBD1 (5 bases). Trimming cost V 5 bases and J 2 bases, with 9 bases left between them. Looked up from germline, CDR1 is MRHNA and CDR2 is SNTAGT. This CDR3 region has 13 residues. CDR3 sequence reads: CASSWDQNTEAFF. Here the CDR3 DNA reads TGTGCCAGCAGTTGGGACCAAAACACTGAAGCTTTCTTT.

This clonotype was seen at least ten times. V is TRBV5-1 and J is TRBJ2-2, with TRBD1 as a possible D gene (6 bases). Germline V gives CDR1 SGHRS, CDR2 YFSETQ. V gave up 5 bases and J gave up 2 bases, with 10 bases separating them. The CDR3 is 14 amino acids. Here the CDR3 reads CASSVQGNTGELFF. As DNA, the CDR3 is TGCGCCAGCAGTGTACAGGGTAACACCGGGGAGCTGTTTTTT. Using reference TRBV5-1 and TRBJ2-2 for the parts outside the CDR3, the full variable domain is KAGVTQTPRYLIKTRGQQVTLSCSPISGHRSVSWYQQTPGQGLQFLFEYFSETQRNKGNFPGRFSGRQFSNSRSEMNVSTLELGDSALYLCASSVQGNTGELFFGEGSRLTVL.

Regarding this clonotype: A much larger clone sits a single nucleotide away, making a read error possible. The V call is TRBV25-1, the J call TRBJ2-6; D ambiguous. Germline values: CDR1 MGHDK, CDR2 SYGVNS. The CDR3 is made up of 13 amino acids. The CDR3 DNA follows: TGTGCCAGCAGTACAACTGGGGTCAACGTCCTGACTTTC. It is translated as CASSTTGVNVLTF.

This clonotype has a count of ten or more. The genes are TRBV12-3 or TRBV12-4 and TRBJ2-7; no firm D call. The V end lost 2 bases, the J end lost 3 bases, and 14 bases lay between the germline ends. This CDR3 is 15 amino acids long. CDR3 loop: CASSLTQSSYYEQYF. CDR3 coding DNA: TGTGCCAGCAGTTTAACACAAAGTTCTTACTACGAGCAGTACTTC.

With respect to this clonotype: This sequence is one base from a far larger clone and is likely a read error. This chain uses TRBV6-8 with TRBJ2-5, with 7 bases fitting TRBD1. The CDR3 totals 13 residues. Germline V lookup: CDR1 MNHGY, CDR2 SAAAGT. CDR3 bases: TGTGCCACCGGCACAGGGGTCGGTGAGAACCAGTACTTC. As protein: CATGTGVGENQYF.

This clonotype was observed many times. The chain recombines TRBV5-1 with TRBJ2-1; 10 bases are shared with TRBD1. This CDR3 is 18 amino acids long. In germline, CDR1 is SGHRS, CDR2 YFSETQ. V shed 6 bases, J shed 7 bases, and the junction held 19 bases outside the gene matches. The CDR3 nucleotides read TGCGCCAGCAACCGACAGGGGGCCGGAGGTAGAGGGGCTAATGAGCAGTTCTTC. This sequence encodes CASNRQGAGGRGANEQFF. Looking up the rest from reference TRBV5-1 and TRBJ2-1 gives the full variable domain: KAGVTQTPRYLIKTRGQQVTLSCSPISGHRSVSWYQQTPGQGLQFLFEYFSETQRNKGNFPGRFSGRQFSNSRSEMNVSTLELGDSALYLCASNRQGAGGRGANEQFFGPGTRLTVL.

On this clonotype itself: One end of the junction varies from germline; a read error may be responsible. The CDR3 region has the DNA TGTGCTAGCATCCGTACACTGGGACTAGCGGGCTACGAGCAGTACTTC. Protein: CASIRTLGLAGYEQYF. The rearrangement joins TRBV6-4 to TRBJ2-7, with 12 nucleotides matching TRBD2. CDR3 size: 16 residues. Germline assignment: CDR1 MRHNA and CDR2 SNTAGT.

This clonotype showed up just a few times. A single base separates this from a much larger clone, so it may be a read error. CDR3 coding DNA: TGTGCCAGCAGCTTAGTTAGGGGCTACAATGAGCAGCTCTTC. It specifies CASSLVRGYNEQLF. J is TRBJ2-1 and V is TRBV7-9; perhaps TRBD1 as D (5 bases). Germline V CDR1 and CDR2: SEHNR, FQNEAQ (reference sequence). The CDR3 contains 14 residues. Based on the CDR3 plus reference TRBV7-9 and TRBJ2-1, the full variable domain is DTGVSQNPRHKITKRGQNVTFRCDPISEHNRLYWYRQTLGQGPEFLTYFQNEAQLEKSRLLSDRFSAERPKGSFSTLEIQRTEQGDSAMYLCASSLVRGYNEQLFGPGTRLTVL.

This clonotype was detected once. A far larger clone is a single base away, which makes a read error likely. V gene TRBV6-2 or TRBV6-3 combines with J gene TRBJ2-5; 8 bases align to TRBD2. The germline V gene has CDR1 MNHEY and CDR2 SVGEGT. The CDR3 is 15 amino acids. The J segment lost 4 bases and the V segment lost 7 bases, leaving 11 bases of the junction unmatched. CDR3 in DNA: TGTGCCAGCAACAGACTAGCGCGAGGGTTAGAGACCCAGTACTTC. Amino acid sequence: CASNRLARGLETQYF.

For this clonotype: This likely stems from a read error, as it lies one base from a far larger clone. V and J are TRBV6-1 and TRBJ2-7; TRBD1 aligns across 8 bases. V was clipped by 5 bases and J by 1 base; unmatched bases: 7. The germline gives CDR1 MNHNS, CDR2 SASEGT. This CDR3 region has 15 residues. For the CDR3, the DNA is TGTGCCAGCAGTTACCTCCGGACAGGGTCCTACGAGCAGTACTTC. Protein: CASSYLRTGSYEQYF.

This clonotype was recorded a few times. A far larger clone is one base from this, pointing to a likely read error. The genes are TRBV6-2 or TRBV6-3 and TRBJ2-6; D ambiguous. The germline CDR1 and CDR2 sequences are MNHEY and SVGEGT. The CDR3 length is 15 residues. The DNA of the CDR3 is TGTGCCTGCAGTTACTGGGGTTCTGGGGCCAACGTCCTGACTTTC. It codes for CACSYWGSGANVLTF.

This sequence joins TRBV12-3 or TRBV12-4 and TRBJ2-7, with 10 bases matching TRBD2. The CDR3 covers 14 residues. Trimming removed 6 bases from V and 4 bases from J; junction bases left unmatched: 6. CDR3 in DNA: TGTGCCAGCAGAGGGTCTAGCGGGAGTTACGAGCAGTACTTC. It codes for CASRGSSGSYEQYF.

This clonotype was observed a few times. CDR3 protein: CASSLSTWGSGNEQFF. The CDR3 DNA follows: TGTGCCAGCAGTTTATCTACATGGGGCTCTGGCAATGAGCAGTTCTTC. This chain links TRBV27 with TRBJ2-1; possibly TRBD1 for D (5 bases). Germline CDR1 MNHEY, CDR2 SMNVEV (reference sequence). Trimming cost V 0 bases and J 6 bases, with 15 bases left between them. This CDR3 contains 16 residues.

Ten or more counts support this clonotype. The rearrangement links TRBV19 to TRBJ1-2, with D perhaps matching TRBD1 (5 bases). Germline V gives CDR1 LNHDA, CDR2 SQIVND (reference sequence). The ends were cut back, 6 bases at V and 2 bases at J, with 19 bases in the middle. The CDR3 sequence is 16 residues long. CDR3 protein: CASSSPGLPGNYGYTF. The CDR3, as DNA: TGTGCCAGTAGCAGCCCGGGACTCCCGGGCAACTATGGCTACACCTTC. The full variable domain, completed using reference TRBV19 and TRBJ1-2, is DGGITQSPKYLFRKEGQNVTLSCEQNLNHDAMYWYRQDPGQGLRLIYYSQIVNDFQKGDIAEGYSVSREKKESFPLTVTSAQKNPTAFYLCASSSPGLPGNYGYTFGSGTRLTVV.

The CDR3 loop is CASSHGGSGHEQFF. In DNA, the CDR3 is TGTGCCAGCAGCCATGGCGGCAGTGGCCATGAGCAGTTCTTC. The chain recombines TRBV27 with TRBJ2-1; D gene unclear. This CDR3 comprises 14 residues. Germline values: CDR1 MNHEY, CDR2 SMNVEV (reference sequence). Trimming cost V 6 bases and J 8 bases, with 17 bases left between them.

This clonotype occurred many times. CDR3 coding DNA: TGTGCCAGCAGCTCTTCACCCAACACTGAAGCTTTCTTT. As protein: CASSSSPNTEAFF. The genes are TRBV7-8 and TRBJ1-1; D is uncertain. The germline gives CDR1 SGHVS, CDR2 FQNEAQ. The CDR3 has 13 residues. The V gene lost 4 bases and the J gene lost 2 bases, with 8 bases spanning the gap.

This clonotype showed up many times. The V and J genes are TRBV20-1 and TRBJ2-3; no reliable D call. The CDR3 contains 17 residues. Germline values: CDR1 DFQATT, CDR2 SNEGSKA (reference sequence). V was trimmed by 0 bases and J by 0 bases, leaving 16 bases between them. For the CDR3, the DNA is TGCAGTGCTAGAGATTACCCCTGGCGGTCCAGCACAGATACGCAGTATTTT. Translating gives CSARDYPWRSSTDTQYF.

In its sample, this clonotype was seen many times. The CDR3 nucleotides are TGTGCCAGTAGTATAGACAAGGGGACGGCCCAGTACTTC. It encodes CASSIDKGTAQYF. The V call is TRBV19, the J call TRBJ2-5, with D tentatively TRBD1 or TRBD2 (5 bases each). The CDR3 is 13 residues long. In germline, CDR1 is LNHDA, CDR2 SQIVND (reference sequence). V lost 0 bases and J lost 9, with 11 bases in between.

This clonotype is categorized as medium-sized. The chain carries TRBV5-1 and TRBJ2-2, with D possibly TRBD1 on 7 matching bases. V lost 1 base to trimming and J lost 6 bases, with 13 bases between them. This CDR3 region has 15 residues. CDR1 SGHRS and CDR2 YFSETQ come from the germline V gene. The CDR3 protein is CASSLRAGGPGELFF. The CDR3 region has the DNA TGCGCCAGCAGCTTGAGGGCAGGGGGGCCCGGGGAGCTGTTTTTT.

The sample holds a few counts of this clonotype. This may come from a read error, since a much larger clone is one base off. The chain uses TRBV28 and TRBJ1-4; no reliable D call. This CDR3 has 11 residues. From germline, CDR1 is MDHEN and CDR2 SYDVKM. Trimming pared 7 bases from V and 6 bases from J, leaving 6 bases between. Written as DNA, the CDR3 is TGTGCCAGCATTCCCTATGAAAAACTGTTTTTT. It codes for CASIPYEKLFF.

Judged by abundance, this clonotype is medium-sized. The chain joins TRBV6-1 to TRBJ2-7, with TRBD1 identical over 11 bases. There are 16 residues in the CDR3. Trimming at V came to 2 bases and at J to 2 bases, leaving 5 bases not matched to a gene. CDR1 and CDR2 from the germline V gene are MNHNS and SASEGT. CDR3 sequence (DNA): TGTGCCAGCAGTGAACTCGGGACAGGGGGTCCCTACGAGCAGTACTTC. Its translation: CASSELGTGGPYEQYF.